One sample yielded the 18 T cell receptor beta chains listed below, sequenced in a study of OX40 agonist ivuxolimab in advanced cancers. Produced via immunoSEQ multiplex PCR; TCRdb's table is partial and in-frame only. The top ten clones hold 2.8% of a sample with 50,000 to 65,000 clones, about nine tenths of them seen once. Material: CD4+ or CD8+ T cells sorted from blood, obtained in a trial of the OX40 agonist ivuxolimab. The receptors come from an adult with an advanced solid tumor such as melanoma, head and neck, liver or kidney cancer.

The V and J genes are TRBV19 and TRBJ2-1, with D possibly matching TRBD1 (6 bases). Trimming took off 2 bases at V and 9 bases at J, with 11 bases between the two ends. CDR1 is LNHDA and CDR2 is SQIVND in the germline V gene (reference sequence). The CDR3 extends over 13 amino acids. CDR3 DNA sequence: TGTGCCAGTAGTATATTAGCAGGGGCTGAGCAGTTCTTC. Amino acids: CASSILAGAEQFF.

This clone was observed once. V and J are TRBV6-6 and TRBJ2-2, with D perhaps TRBD1 (5 bases). CDR1 and CDR2 from the germline V gene are MNHNY and SVGAGI (reference sequence). V was shortened by 10 bases and J by 1 base, with 13 bases between the two germline ends. The CDR3 is 14 residues long. Written as DNA, the CDR3 is TGTGCCACGCAAAACAGGCTGAACACCGGGGAGCTGTTTTTT. Amino acids: CATQNRLNTGELFF.

The chain has TRBV25-1 and TRBJ2-3, with TRBD1 identical over 9 bases. Germline CDR1 is MGHDK and CDR2 is SYGVNS. There are 14 residues in the CDR3. V trimming: 3 bases; J trimming: 8 bases; junction bases outside the gene matches: 6. This CDR3 reads CASSEDRGIGTQYF. The CDR3 DNA reads as TGTGCCAGCAGTGAGGACAGGGGAATTGGTACGCAGTATTTT.

This clone appeared a few times. In DNA form, the CDR3 reads TGTGCCAGCAGTTTGTTTCGGCAGAAGAATGGCTACACCTTC. Its translation is CASSLFRQKNGYTF. The chain has TRBV28 and TRBJ1-2; unclear D gene. The CDR3 loop spans 14 amino acids. Germline assignment: CDR1 MDHEN and CDR2 SYDVKM. Trimming removed 3 bases from V and 6 bases from J, with 14 bases in between.

This clone was detected once. This chain uses TRBV6-1 with TRBJ2-7; 8 nucleotides agree with TRBD1. With V trimmed by 1 base and J by 2 bases, 10 bases remained unmatched. This CDR3 is 17 amino acids long. CDR1 MNHNS and CDR2 SASEGT come from the germline V gene. CDR3 loop: CASSEVGWGQVTYEQYF. DNA of the CDR3: TGTGCCAGCAGTGAAGTAGGCTGGGGACAGGTCACCTACGAGCAGTACTTC.

The rearrangement uses TRBV6-6 and TRBJ2-7, with D tentatively TRBD1 (5 bases). This CDR3 region has 11 residues. The ends were cut back, 7 bases at V and 5 bases at J, with 9 bases in the middle. Germline V gene sequence: CDR1 MNHNY, CDR2 SVGAGI (reference sequence). For the CDR3, the DNA is TGTGCCAGCAAGGGGTGGGACGAGCAGTACTTC. This encodes CASKGWDEQYF.

Notes on this clone: At one end the junction does not follow the germline gene, possibly because of a read error. Other DNA sequences from this sample encode an identical CDR3 as well. This chain links TRBV7-3 with TRBJ1-1; TRBD1 matches at 7 bases. CDR3 size: 13 residues. The germline CDR1 and CDR2 sequences are SGHTA and FQGTGA. The CDR3 DNA sequence: TGTGCTAGCAGCTCGAACAGGGGAGGGGAAGCTTTCTTT. This encodes CASSSNRGGEAFF.

Concerning this clone: The junction and the germline gene differ at one end; a read error may be behind it. The genes are TRBV5-1 and TRBJ1-3; D ambiguous. CDR3 length: 15 amino acids. Germline assignment: CDR1 SGHRS and CDR2 YFSETQ. CDR3 amino acids: CASSLDLPSGNTVYF. Here the CDR3 DNA reads TGCGCCAGCAGCTTGGATCTTCCCTCTGGAAACACCGTATATTTT.

The DNA of the CDR3 is TGTGCCAGCAGCTTCGGCCAGGGGATCGGTAATTCACCCCTCCACTTT. Translating it yields CASSFGQGIGNSPLHF. V and J are TRBV11-2 and TRBJ1-6, with D possibly TRBD1 on 6 matching bases. Germline V lookup: CDR1 SGHAT, CDR2 FQNNGV. V was clipped by 3 bases and J by 6 bases, with 15 bases between them. CDR3 length: 16 residues.

This clone showed up just once. CDR3 protein: CASSPVRETQYF. DNA for the CDR3: TGTGCCAGCAGCCCCGTGAGAGAGACCCAGTACTTC. The chain couples TRBV7-2 to TRBJ2-5; D remains ambiguous. The CDR3 contains 12 residues. The V end lost 5 bases, the J end lost 4 bases, and 8 bases lay between the germline ends. Germline CDR1 is SGHTA and CDR2 is FQGNSA.

This rearrangement joins TRBV7-2 to TRBJ1-2; 8 bases align to TRBD1. There are 14 residues in the CDR3. Germline CDR1 is SGHTA and CDR2 is FQGNSA. Trimming removed 2 bases from V and 6 bases from J; junction bases left unmatched: 5. As DNA, the CDR3 is TGTGCCAGCAGCTTATCGCAGGGGGCAAATGGCTACACCTTC. This translates into CASSLSQGANGYTF.

The V gene is TRBV5-1, the J gene TRBJ1-3; D is unresolved. Germline V gene sequence: CDR1 SGHRS, CDR2 YFSETQ. The CDR3 is 14 amino acids. Trimming took 0 bases from V and 1 from J, leaving 5 bases between them. CDR3 sequence: CASSLGVSGNTIYF. CDR3 in DNA: TGCGCCAGCAGCTTGGGGGTATCTGGAAACACCATATATTTT.

This clone has just one count. The chain carries TRBV29-1 and TRBJ1-1; a possible D gene is TRBD1 (6 bases). Trimming stripped 5 bases from V and 1 base from J, with 11 bases between. Germline loops: CDR1 SQVTM, CDR2 ANQGSEA. The CDR3 has 13 amino acids. The DNA for the CDR3 is TGCAGCGTTATGGGGGCAGGGAACACTGAAGCTTTCTTT. This sequence encodes CSVMGAGNTEAFF. Variable domain in full (rest from reference TRBV29-1 and TRBJ1-1): SAVISQKPSRDICQRGTSLTIQCQVDSQVTMMFWYRQQPGQSLTLIATANQGSEATYESGFVIDKFPISRPNLTFSTLTVSNMSPEDSSIYLCSVMGAGNTEAFFGQGTRLTVV.

This rearrangement joins TRBV7-9 to TRBJ2-7, with 8 positions matching TRBD1. The CDR3 is 15 residues long. Germline trimming cut 5 bases from V and 2 bases from J; bases unmatched to any gene: 8. Germline assignment: CDR1 SEHNR and CDR2 FQNEAQ (reference sequence). CDR3 nucleotides: TGTGCCAGCAGCGAACAGGGGGGAATCACCTACGAGCAGTACTTC. Protein product: CASSEQGGITYEQYF.

The rearrangement uses TRBV15 and TRBJ2-3; D is perhaps TRBD1 (7 bases). Germline V gene data show CDR1 as LNHNV and CDR2 as YYDKDF (reference sequence). Between the trimmed V and J ends, which lost 1 base and 5 bases, there was a span of 16 bases. The CDR3 consists of 16 residues. Here the CDR3 reads CATSRARQGGLDTQYF. DNA for the CDR3: TGTGCCACCAGCAGAGCACGACAGGGAGGCTTAGATACGCAGTATTTT.

J is TRBJ1-1 and V is TRBV6-5; 8 nucleotides align to TRBD1. The CDR3 loop spans 15 amino acids. The germline V gene encodes CDR1 MNHEY and CDR2 SVGAGI. V shed 5 bases and J 4 bases; nucleotides not matched to a gene: 9. The CDR3 region is CASSTTQGAGTEAFF. Written as DNA, the CDR3 is TGTGCCAGCAGTACCACTCAGGGGGCAGGCACTGAAGCTTTCTTT.

The chain couples TRBV28 to TRBJ1-2, with D hard to call. Germline-derived CDR1 and CDR2 are MDHEN and SYDVKM. This CDR3 contains 12 residues. Trimming stripped 3 bases from V and 5 bases from J, with 7 bases between. The CDR3 bases are TGTGCCAGCAGTTTTTGGAGTTATGGCTACACCTTC. Residues: CASSFWSYGYTF.

The J gene is TRBJ2-7, the V gene TRBV2; TRBD2 agrees at 8 bases. The CDR3 has 15 amino acids. CDR1 and CDR2 from the germline V gene are SNHLY and FYNNEI. The ends lost 5 bases at V and 3 bases at J; junction bases unmatched: 9. CDR3 DNA: TGTGCCAGCAGTCGTCCGCGACTAGCGAACTACGAGCAGTACTTC. Residues: CASSRPRLANYEQYF.